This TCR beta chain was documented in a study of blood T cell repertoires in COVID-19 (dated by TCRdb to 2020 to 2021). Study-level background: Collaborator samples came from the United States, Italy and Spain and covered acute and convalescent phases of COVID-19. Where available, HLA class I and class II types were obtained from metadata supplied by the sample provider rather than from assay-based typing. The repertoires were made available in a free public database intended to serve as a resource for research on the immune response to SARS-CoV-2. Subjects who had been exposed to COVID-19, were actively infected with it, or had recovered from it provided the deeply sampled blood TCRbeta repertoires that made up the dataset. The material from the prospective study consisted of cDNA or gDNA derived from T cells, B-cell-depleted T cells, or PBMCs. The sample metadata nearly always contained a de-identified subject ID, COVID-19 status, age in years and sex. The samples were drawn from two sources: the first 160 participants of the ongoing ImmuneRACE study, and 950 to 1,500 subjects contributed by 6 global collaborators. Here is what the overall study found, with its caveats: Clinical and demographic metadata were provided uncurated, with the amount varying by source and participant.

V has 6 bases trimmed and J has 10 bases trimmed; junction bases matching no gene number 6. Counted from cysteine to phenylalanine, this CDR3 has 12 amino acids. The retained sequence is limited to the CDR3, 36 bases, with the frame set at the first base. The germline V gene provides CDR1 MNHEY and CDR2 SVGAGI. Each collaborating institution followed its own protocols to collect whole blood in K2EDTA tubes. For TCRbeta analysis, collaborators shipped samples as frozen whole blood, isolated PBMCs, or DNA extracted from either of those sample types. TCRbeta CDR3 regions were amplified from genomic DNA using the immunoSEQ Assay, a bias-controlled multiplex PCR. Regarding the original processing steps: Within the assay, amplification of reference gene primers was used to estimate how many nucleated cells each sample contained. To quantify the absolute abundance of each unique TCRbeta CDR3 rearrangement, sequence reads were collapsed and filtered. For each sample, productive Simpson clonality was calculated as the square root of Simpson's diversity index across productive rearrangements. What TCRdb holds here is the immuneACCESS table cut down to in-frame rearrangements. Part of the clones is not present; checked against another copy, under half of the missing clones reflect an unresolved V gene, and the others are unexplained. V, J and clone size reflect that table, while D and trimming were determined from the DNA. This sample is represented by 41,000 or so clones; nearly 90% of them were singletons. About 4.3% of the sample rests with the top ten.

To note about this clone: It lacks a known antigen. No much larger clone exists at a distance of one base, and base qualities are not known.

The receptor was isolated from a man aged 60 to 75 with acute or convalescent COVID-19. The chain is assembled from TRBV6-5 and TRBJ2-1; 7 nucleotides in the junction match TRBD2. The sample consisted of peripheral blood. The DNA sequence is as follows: TGTGCCAGCAGCTTAGCCGGGGGGGAGCAGTTCTTC. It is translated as CASSLAGGEQFF.